This entry concerns a single T cell receptor (beta chain). Its antigen is as yet unknown. Sequence data for DNA of cultured CD4+ T cells were generated by the Oncomine TCR Beta short-read assay. TCRdb reprocessed the PCR reads via MiXCR and lists one record per CDR3 protein. The table records roughly 7,000 distinct CDR3 sequences, 25% of them present only once. The treatment here: roughly ten-day PBMC culture with coronavirus spike peptide pools or control peptides (ViraFEST assay). This sample stems from a study of vaccination and CD4 T cells after COVID-19. Overall study context: The stimulating agents, overlapping spike peptides, came from SARS-CoV-2, HCoV-NL63, HCoV-OC43 and HCoV-229E. Cultures acting as controls obtained a CEFX pool, an HIV-1 Nef pool, or no peptide.

Trimming cost V 5 bases and J 5 bases; bases outside gene matches: 7. Looked up from germline, CDR1 is MNHNS and CDR2 is SASEGT. CDR3 length: 15 amino acids. The J gene is TRBJ1-5, the V gene TRBV6-1; TRBD1 aligns across 9 bases. Specimen: CD4+ T cells from blood, cultured in vitro, collected after SARS-CoV-2 vaccination. The sequence derives from a human donor who had recovered from COVID-19. In DNA, the CDR3 is TGTGCCAGCAGTCGCATACAGGGGGCTGATCAGCCCCAGCATTTT. Encoded protein: CASSRIQGADQPQHF.